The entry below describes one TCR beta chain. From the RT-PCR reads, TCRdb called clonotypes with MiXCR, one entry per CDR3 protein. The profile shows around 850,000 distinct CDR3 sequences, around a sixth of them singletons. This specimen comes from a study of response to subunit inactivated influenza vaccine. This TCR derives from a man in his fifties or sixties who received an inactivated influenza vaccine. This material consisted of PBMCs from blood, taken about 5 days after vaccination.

CDR3 nucleotide sequence: TGTGCCAGCAGCGCTCTACTAGCGGGCGGAACCGGGGAGCTGTTTTTT. Residues: CASSALLAGGTGELFF. V gene TRBV9 combines with J gene TRBJ2-2, with 9 bases lining up with TRBD2. The junction had 8 bases not matched to a gene; V was cut back by 3 bases and J by 5 bases. The length of the CDR3 is 16 residues. CDR1 is SGDLS, CDR2 YYNGEE, per germline.